The T cell receptor (beta chain) described here comes from a study of cytomegalovirus exposure and HLA in healthy donors. It was with 60 Vbeta and 13 Jbeta primers that the PCR ran. The protocol was immunoSEQ multiplex PCR, while the TCRdb copy is restricted to in-frame clones and leaves out a portion. The table lists roughly 160,000 clones, roughly 79% of them singletons. A word on this clone: Its cognate antigen is unknown.

Germline lookup yields CDR1 MRHNA and CDR2 SNTAGT. The CDR3 is made up of 15 amino acids. The V segment lost 0 bases and the J segment 8 bases; nucleotides outside the gene matches: 4. Study outcomes and limitations: Only CMV serostatus was available as immune exposure information. A missense variant in DCLRE1C was later tied to TCR beta V- and J-gene trimming. Earlier analysis looked at TCR beta V segments, and most were productive about 87% or about 30% of the time.

This clonotype was obtained from a woman between 45 and 65 years old in good health and CMV-seronegative. The sample was PBMCs. This chain uses TRBV6-4 with TRBJ2-4; TRBD2 matches at 10 bases. CDR3 nucleotide sequence: TGTGCCAGCAGTGACTCGTTAGCGGGGGGAGACATTCAGTACTTC. This sequence encodes CASSDSLAGGDIQYF.